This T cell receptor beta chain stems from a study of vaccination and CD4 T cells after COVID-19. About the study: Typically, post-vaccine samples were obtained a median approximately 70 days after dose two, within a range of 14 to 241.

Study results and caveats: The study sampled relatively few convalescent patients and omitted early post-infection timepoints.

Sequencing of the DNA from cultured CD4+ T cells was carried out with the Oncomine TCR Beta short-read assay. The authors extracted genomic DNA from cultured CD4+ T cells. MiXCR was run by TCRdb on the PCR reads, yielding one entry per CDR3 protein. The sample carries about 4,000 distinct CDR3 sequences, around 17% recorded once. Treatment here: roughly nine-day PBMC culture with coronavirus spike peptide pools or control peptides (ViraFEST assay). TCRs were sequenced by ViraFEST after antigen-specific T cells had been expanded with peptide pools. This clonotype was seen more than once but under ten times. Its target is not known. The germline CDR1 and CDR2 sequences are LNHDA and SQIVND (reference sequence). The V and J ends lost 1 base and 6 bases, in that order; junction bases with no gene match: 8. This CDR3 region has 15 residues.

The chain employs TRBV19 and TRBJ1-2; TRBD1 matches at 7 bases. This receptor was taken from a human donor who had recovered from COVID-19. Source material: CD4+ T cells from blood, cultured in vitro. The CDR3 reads CASSIAVTGSNGYTF. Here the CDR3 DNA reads TGTGCCAGTAGTATAGCGGTGACAGGGTCTAATGGCTACACCTTC.